The 31 T cell receptor beta chains presented below share a single source sample, sequenced in a study of cytomegalovirus exposure and HLA in healthy donors. PCR primers comprised 60 Vbeta and 13 Jbeta primers. Sequencing used immunoSEQ multiplex PCR; TCRdb keeps in-frame clones, though not all of them. The listing records 45,000 to 60,000 clones. The source material was PBMCs. The receptors derive from a woman aged 40 to 50 in good health and CMV-seronegative.

Concerning this clone: Other DNA sequences within the sample encode an identical CDR3. Here the CDR3 DNA reads TGTGCCTGGAGTTCCAGGGGAGGGACTAATGAAAAACTGTTTTTT. This gives the protein CAWSSRGGTNEKLFF. The V and J genes are TRBV30 and TRBJ1-4; weak D call: TRBD1 (6 bases). Germline V gene sequence: CDR1 GTSNPN, CDR2 SVGIG (reference sequence). Trimming cost V 2 bases and J 2 bases, with 12 bases left between them. The CDR3 consists of 15 residues.

This chain links TRBV7-6 with TRBJ1-3; tentative D call: TRBD1 (6 bases). With 0 bases removed from V and 4 bases from J, the gap between germline ends came to 13 bases. Germline CDR1 and CDR2: SGHVS and FNYEAQ. The CDR3 spans 16 residues. Here the CDR3 DNA reads TGTGCCAGCAGCTTAGCCCCTGGGACACAAGGAAACACCATATATTTT. This encodes CASSLAPGTQGNTIYF.

The chain employs TRBV7-2 and TRBJ1-1; 7 positions match TRBD1. The V gene end was trimmed by 5 bases and the J gene end by 1 base; junction bases not matched to a gene: 7. CDR3 length: 15 amino acids. Germline V gives CDR1 SGHTA, CDR2 FQGNSA. The chain's CDR3 is CASSVEAGGNTEAFF. In DNA form, the CDR3 reads TGTGCCAGCAGCGTAGAGGCAGGGGGGAACACTGAAGCTTTCTTT.

This chain connects TRBV5-1 to TRBJ1-5; D gene ambiguous. V dropped 1 base and J dropped 3 bases, with 11 bases sitting between them. The CDR3 runs 15 residues. Germline CDR1 and CDR2: SGHRS and YFSETQ. This CDR3 is CASSLTGTDNQPQHF. CDR3 bases: TGCGCCAGCAGCTTGACGGGAACAGACAATCAGCCCCAGCATTTT.

V is TRBV18 and J is TRBJ2-1; the match to TRBD2 covers 12 bases. The ends lost 3 bases at V and 7 bases at J; junction bases unmatched: 10. This CDR3 spans 17 amino acids. Germline CDR1 and CDR2: KGHSH and LQKENI. CDR3 DNA: TGTGCCAGCTCACCGCCCTACCTAGCGGGGGGGCGGAATGAGCAGTTCTTC. Translated: CASSPPYLAGGRNEQFF.

This chain's CDR3 is CASRGQEREKLFF. CDR3 nucleotides: TGTGCCAGCCGCGGACAGGAGCGGGAAAAACTGTTTTTT. The chain links TRBV6-1 to TRBJ1-4; TRBD1 agrees at 7 bases. This CDR3 is 13 amino acids long. CDR1 is MNHNS and CDR2 is SASEGT in the germline V gene. The V and J ends lost 8 bases and 8 bases, in that order; junction bases with no gene match: 8.

The CDR3 region has the DNA TGTGCCATCAGTGAGCCGACAGGGGGCGAAGATACGCAGTATTTT. Its protein is CAISEPTGGEDTQYF. The chain links TRBV10-3 to TRBJ2-3, with 10 bases identical to TRBD1. J gave up 5 bases and V 2 bases, and 4 bases lay outside the gene matches. Looked up from germline, CDR1 is ENHRY and CDR2 is SYGVKD. This CDR3 is 15 amino acids long.

The J gene is TRBJ2-7, the V gene TRBV5-4; 16 bases are a match to TRBD2. The V segment lost 3 bases and the J segment 6 bases; nucleotides outside the gene matches: 6. Germline V CDR1 and CDR2: SGHNT, YYREEE (reference sequence). The CDR3 runs to 16 residues. The CDR3 is CASSWGLAGGIPEQYF. CDR3 DNA: TGTGCCAGCAGCTGGGGACTAGCGGGAGGGATCCCCGAGCAGTACTTC.

The rearrangement joins TRBV19 to TRBJ1-2; 7 nucleotides match TRBD1. Trimming at V came to 5 bases and at J to 4 bases, leaving 7 bases not matched to a gene. CDR3 length: 14 amino acids. Per germline, CDR1 LNHDA and CDR2 SQIVND (reference sequence). The CDR3 DNA reads as TGTGCCAGTAGTCCGGACAGGACATCCTATGGCTACACCTTC. Encoded protein: CASSPDRTSYGYTF.

The chain carries TRBV29-1 and TRBJ2-2; 11 bases are a match to TRBD2. From germline, CDR1 is SQVTM and CDR2 ANQGSEA. V lost 6 bases and J lost 5; bases outside the gene matches: 2. CDR3 length: 13 amino acids. For the CDR3, the DNA is TGCAGCGTCCGGACTAGCGGGACCGGGGAGCTGTTTTTT. This gives the protein CSVRTSGTGELFF.

As to this clone: One junction end does not reproduce the germline sequence, and a read error may be involved. Other DNA sequences in the sample encode the same CDR3. V is TRBV19 and J is TRBJ1-6; D possibly corresponds to TRBD1 (5 bases). The CDR3 is made up of 16 amino acids. Germline V CDR1 and CDR2: LNHDA, SQIVND (reference sequence). CDR3 bases: TGTGCCAGTAGTATCGAAGGGGCCAGGACAAATTCACCCCTACACTTT. As protein: CASSIEGARTNSPLHF. Together with reference TRBV19 and TRBJ1-6, the CDR3 gives the full variable domain: DGGITQSPKYLFRKEGQNVTLSCEQNLNHDAMYWYRQDPGQGLRLIYYSQIVNDFQKGDIAEGYSVSREKKESFPLTVTSAQKNPTAFYLCASSIEGARTNSPLHFGNGTRLTVT.

The chain combines TRBV19 with TRBJ1-1; the D is unclear. Deletions cut 4 bases from V and 4 bases from J, with 13 bases between. There are 14 residues in the CDR3. The germline V gene has CDR1 LNHDA and CDR2 SQIVND (reference sequence). The CDR3 loop reads CASSNSQEGTEAFF. The CDR3 coding sequence is TGTGCCAGTAGTAATTCCCAGGAAGGCACTGAAGCTTTCTTT.

This chain links TRBV28 with TRBJ2-1, with TRBD1 identical over 7 bases. The germline CDR1 and CDR2 sequences are MDHEN and SYDVKM. Unmatched junction bases numbered 3, after V lost 8 bases and J lost 8 bases. The CDR3 is 11 amino acids. CDR3 nucleotides: TGTGCCAGCGCCGGGACAGATGAGCAGTTCTTC. This codes for CASAGTDEQFF.

A remark on this clone: One junction end does not reproduce the germline sequence, and a read error may be involved. V is TRBV5-1 and J is TRBJ2-5; 10 bases are a match to TRBD2. The germline V gene encodes CDR1 SGHRS and CDR2 YFSETQ. This CDR3 is built from 16 residues. Here the CDR3 DNA reads TGCGCCAGCAAGGATCTGTTAGCGGGGGGCGAGGAGAACCAGTACTTC. Its protein is CASKDLLAGGEENQYF.

The CDR3 DNA reads as TGCGCCAGCAGCCTAGGGCCCTCGGGGGGCACAGATACGCAGTATTTT. Translation: CASSLGPSGGTDTQYF. V gene TRBV5-1 combines with J gene TRBJ2-3; D might be TRBD2 (6 bases). Between the trimmed V and J ends, which lost 4 bases and 1 base, there was a span of 16 bases. This CDR3 has 16 amino acids. Per germline, CDR1 SGHRS and CDR2 YFSETQ.

The rearrangement links TRBV6-1 to TRBJ2-7; a possible D gene is TRBD1 (5 bases). V lost 2 bases to trimming and J lost 2 bases, with 13 bases between them. Per germline, CDR1 MNHNS and CDR2 SASEGT. This CDR3 contains 15 residues. CDR3 sequence: CASSEKGFTTYEQYF. CDR3 sequence (DNA): TGTGCCAGCAGTGAAAAGGGGTTCACCACCTACGAGCAGTACTTC.

This chain connects TRBV10-3 to TRBJ2-7, with D possibly being TRBD1 (6 bases). CDR3 length equals 15 residues. Trimming took off 5 bases at V and 3 bases at J, with 17 bases between the two ends. Germline values: CDR1 ENHRY, CDR2 SYGVKD. CDR3 in DNA: TGTGCCATCAGTCGCGACAGGACCACCCTCTACGAGCAGTACTTC. It yields the protein CAISRDRTTLYEQYF.

V gene TRBV15 combines with J gene TRBJ1-1; D is possibly TRBD1 (5 bases). The CDR3 runs 15 residues. Trimming left V 4 bases short and J 3 bases short, with 15 bases between. The germline gives CDR1 LNHNV, CDR2 YYDKDF (reference sequence). DNA of the CDR3: TGTGCCACCAGCAAGCCCAACAGGAGGGACACTGAAGCTTTCTTT. As protein: CATSKPNRRDTEAFF.

The gene calls are TRBV6-5 and TRBJ1-1, with 7 bases lining up with TRBD1. Germline CDR1 and CDR2: MNHEY and SVGAGI. This CDR3 spans 14 amino acids. The V gene end was trimmed by 5 bases and the J gene end by 6 bases; junction bases not matched to a gene: 9. In nucleotides, the CDR3 is TGTGCCAGCAGTGACAACAGGGGCGGGTCTGAAGCTTTCTTT. As protein: CASSDNRGGSEAFF.

The genes are TRBV28 and TRBJ2-7, with TRBD1 matching over 9 bases. The CDR3 has 14 amino acids. CDR1 and CDR2 (germline): MDHEN, SYDVKM. V lost 10 bases and J lost 5; bases outside the gene matches: 12. The CDR3 DNA follows: TGTGCCACCCTACACCGGACAGGGGCCCACGAGCAGTACTTC. Translated: CATLHRTGAHEQYF.

The chain employs TRBV19 and TRBJ2-5; 10 positions agree with TRBD1. V shed 3 bases, J shed 3 bases, and the junction held 7 bases outside the gene matches. Germline CDR1 reads LNHDA; CDR2 reads SQIVND (reference sequence). The CDR3 extends over 16 amino acids. CDR3 in amino acids: CASSIGAGTGEETQYF. The CDR3 nucleotides read TGTGCCAGTAGTATTGGGGCCGGGACAGGGGAAGAGACCCAGTACTTC.

The chain uses TRBV2 and TRBJ1-4, with 10 bases aligning to TRBD1. J gave up 1 base and V 6 bases, and 5 bases lay outside the gene matches. Germline V CDR1 and CDR2: SNHLY, FYNNEI. This CDR3 region has 16 residues. CDR3 sequence reads: CASRWTGGRTNEKLFF. CDR3 nucleotides: TGTGCCAGCAGATGGACAGGGGGGAGAACTAATGAAAAACTGTTTTTT.

The chain is built from TRBV14 and TRBJ2-1; 9 nucleotides align to TRBD2. V trimming: 4 bases; J trimming: 3 bases; junction bases outside the gene matches: 4. CDR3 length: 15 residues. Germline V gives CDR1 SGHDN, CDR2 FVKESK. The CDR3 loop is CASSLTSGFYNEQFF. The CDR3 nucleotides read TGTGCCAGCAGCCTGACTAGCGGCTTCTACAATGAGCAGTTCTTC.

The rearrangement uses TRBV7-8 and TRBJ2-3; tentatively, D is TRBD2 (6 bases). CDR1 is SGHVS and CDR2 is FQNEAQ in the germline V gene. The V gene lost 2 bases and the J gene lost 1 base, with 16 bases spanning the gap. The CDR3 has 17 residues. In DNA, the CDR3 is TGTGCCAGCAGCTTACTAGTTCGGGCTAGCGGCACAGATACGCAGTATTTT. This gives the protein CASSLLVRASGTDTQYF.

The chain is built from TRBV4-2 and TRBJ1-3; a weak D match, TRBD1 (6 bases). Trimming stripped 1 base from V and 0 bases from J, with 13 bases between. From germline, CDR1 is LGHNA and CDR2 YNFKEQ. The CDR3 is 17 amino acids. The CDR3, as DNA: TGTGCCAGCAGCCAAGGTTCAGGGGACGGCTCTGGAAACACCATATATTTT. Translation: CASSQGSGDGSGNTIYF.

The CDR3 is CASVMTGVTEAFF. CDR3 bases: TGTGCCAGCGTCATGACAGGGGTCACTGAAGCTTTCTTT. This sequence joins TRBV28 and TRBJ1-1, with TRBD1 identical over 8 bases. From germline, CDR1 is MDHEN and CDR2 SYDVKM. The CDR3 runs to 13 residues. V trimming: 8 bases; J trimming: 4 bases; junction bases outside the gene matches: 6.

J is TRBJ2-7 and V is TRBV28, with 7 positions matching TRBD1. J lost 2 bases, V lost 3 bases, and 1 base had no gene match. CDR3 size: 13 residues. Looked up from germline, CDR1 is MDHEN and CDR2 is SYDVKM. CDR3 in amino acids: CASSLGQTYEQYF. In DNA form, the CDR3 reads TGTGCCAGCAGTTTGGGACAGACCTACGAGCAGTACTTC.

On this clone: Germline is not matched at one junction end, which may reflect a read error. The chain is built from TRBV6-5 and TRBJ2-7, with TRBD2 matching 7 bases. Germline V gives CDR1 MNHEY, CDR2 SVGAGI. The CDR3 is 15 amino acids. The CDR3 sequence: CASSYLLTREGEQYF. The CDR3 DNA sequence: TGTGCCAGCAGCTACTTACTTACCAGGGAGGGCGAGCAGTACTTC.

The gene calls are TRBV9 and TRBJ2-1; no clear D. The germline V gene encodes CDR1 SGDLS and CDR2 YYNGEE. The CDR3 runs to 15 residues. V was clipped by 4 bases and J by 9 bases, with 20 bases between them. CDR3: CASSPNPLSELEQFF. CDR3 nucleotide sequence: TGTGCCAGCAGCCCGAACCCCCTTAGTGAACTTGAGCAGTTCTTC.

The J gene is TRBJ1-5, the V gene TRBV30; 10 nucleotides line up with TRBD1. The CDR3 consists of 15 residues. Trimming took 2 bases from V and 7 from J; bases not matched to a gene: 8. CDR1 and CDR2 (germline): GTSNPN, SVGIG (reference sequence). For the CDR3, the DNA is TGTGCCTGGAGTTTCCGGGACAGGGGCGTGCAGCCCCAGCATTTT. It yields the protein CAWSFRDRGVQPQHF.

The gene calls are TRBV4-2 and TRBJ1-5; 10 bases agree with TRBD1. CDR1 is LGHNA, CDR2 YNFKEQ, per germline. The CDR3 runs 15 residues. The junction had 3 bases not matched to a gene; V was cut back by 0 bases and J by 7 bases. The CDR3 DNA follows: TGTGCCAGCAGCCAAGAGGACAGGGGGGAACAGCCCCAGCATTTT. Translating gives CASSQEDRGEQPQHF.